These 22 T cell receptor beta chains share one sample of origin, sequenced in a study of blood T cell repertoires in COVID-19. Only in-frame clones appear in the TCRdb table, and some are missing; sequencing was by immunoSEQ multiplex PCR. The data hold over 100,000 clones, with approximately 78% observed a single time. The sequenced sample was peripheral blood. The receptors stem from an older man with acute or convalescent COVID-19.

The genes are TRBV12-3 or TRBV12-4 and TRBJ1-5; 7 bases align to TRBD1. Trimming removed 6 bases from V and 8 bases from J; junction bases left unmatched: 7. This CDR3 comprises 13 residues. In DNA, the CDR3 is TGTGCCAGCAGCCCGACAGGGTTAAAGCCCCAGCATTTT. The encoded protein is CASSPTGLKPQHF.

The chain is built from TRBV19 and TRBJ1-1; D gene ambiguous. CDR1 is LNHDA and CDR2 is SQIVND in the germline V gene (reference sequence). V shed 0 bases and J shed 4 bases, with 12 bases lying between them. The length of the CDR3 is 15 residues. CDR3 amino acids: CASSIDASVSTEAFF. DNA for the CDR3: TGTGCCAGTAGTATAGATGCGTCCGTCTCCACTGAAGCTTTCTTT.

V usage is TRBV6-2 or TRBV6-3 and J usage is TRBJ2-7; D not resolved. The germline CDR1 and CDR2 sequences are MNHEY and SVGEGT. The CDR3 runs 14 residues. The germline V and J ends were trimmed by 8 bases and 3 bases, with 17 bases remaining between them. The CDR3 here is CASGHRSTRYEQYF. CDR3 bases: TGTGCCAGCGGCCACCGGAGCACCCGCTACGAGCAGTACTTC.

This clone came up once. The chain carries TRBV28 and TRBJ1-2; possible D gene TRBD1, 5 bases. Germline V CDR1 and CDR2: MDHEN, SYDVKM. This CDR3 is 15 amino acids long. Trimming left V 2 bases short and J 0 bases short, with 10 bases between. The CDR3 loop is CASSLQGPANYGYTF. The CDR3 region has the DNA TGTGCCAGCAGTTTACAGGGTCCTGCTAACTATGGCTACACCTTC.

This clone was counted only a few times. The chain couples TRBV4-1 to TRBJ2-7; 11 bases agree with TRBD1. After removal of 3 bases from V and 3 bases from J, the junction contained 1 base not matched to a gene. The germline gives CDR1 MGHRA, CDR2 YSYEKL. CDR3 length: 14 amino acids. The CDR3 region is CASSQDRGRYEQYF. In DNA form, the CDR3 reads TGCGCCAGCAGCCAGGACAGGGGGCGCTACGAGCAGTACTTC.

This chain links TRBV30 with TRBJ1-6; possible D gene TRBD1, 6 bases. The V end was cut by 0 bases, the J end by 9 bases, with 15 bases between. This CDR3 comprises 15 residues. Germline CDR1 GTSNPN, CDR2 SVGIG (reference sequence). For the CDR3, the DNA is TGTGCCTGGAGTGTCGTCCGGACAGTGGGTTCACCCCTCCACTTT. This gives the protein CAWSVVRTVGSPLHF.

This chain connects TRBV19 to TRBJ2-2, with unresolved D. The CDR3 totals 14 residues. V lost 7 bases to trimming and J lost 1 base, with 10 bases between them. CDR1 is LNHDA and CDR2 is SQIVND in the germline V gene (reference sequence). The CDR3 is CASKSQVNTGELFF. The CDR3 DNA sequence: TGTGCCAGTAAGTCGCAGGTGAACACCGGGGAGCTGTTTTTT.

The J gene is TRBJ2-3, the V gene TRBV7-3, with 8 bases matching TRBD2. The V gene's germline CDR1 is SGHTA and CDR2 FQGTGA. J was trimmed by 1 base and V by 4 bases; bases with no gene match: 10. This CDR3 is built from 17 residues. CDR3 protein: CASSSGRTSRGTDTQYF. CDR3 DNA sequence: TGTGCCAGCAGCTCGGGGCGGACTAGCAGGGGCACAGATACGCAGTATTTT.

The rearrangement joins TRBV7-9 to TRBJ1-2; D unresolved. Per germline, CDR1 SEHNR and CDR2 FQNEAQ (reference sequence). The CDR3 covers 13 residues. V shed 1 base and J shed 5 bases, with 8 bases lying between them. The CDR3 coding sequence is TGTGCCAGCAGCTTAGGAGGGTTATATGGCTACACCTTC. Protein product: CASSLGGLYGYTF.

Comments on this clone: Other DNA sequences in the sample encode the same CDR3. The chain combines TRBV5-1 with TRBJ1-3; tentatively, D is TRBD1 (6 bases). V lost 4 bases, J lost 4 bases, and 12 bases lay in between. From germline, CDR1 is SGHRS and CDR2 YFSETQ. The CDR3 extends over 14 amino acids. The CDR3 DNA follows: TGCGCCAGCAGCCTGGCCGACAGGGGAAACACCATATATTTT. This translates into CASSLADRGNTIYF.

The chain is built from TRBV3-1 (or the pseudogene TRBV3-2) and TRBJ2-7; 10 nucleotides align to TRBD2. The V gene's germline CDR1 is LGHDT and CDR2 YNNKEL (reference sequence). V shed 8 bases, J shed 3 bases, and the junction held 13 bases outside the gene matches. The CDR3 has 16 residues. The chain's CDR3 is CASAASGRVRSYEQYF. The CDR3 nucleotides read TGTGCCAGCGCCGCAAGCGGGAGGGTCCGAAGCTACGAGCAGTACTTC.

The genes are TRBV5-6 and TRBJ2-2; 12 nucleotides align to TRBD2. This CDR3 region has 17 residues. CDR1 and CDR2 (germline): SGHDT, YYEEEE. J was trimmed by 3 bases and V by 4 bases; bases with no gene match: 7. CDR3 in DNA: TGTGCCAGCAGCCCCGCGCGACTAGCGGGAGACACCGGGGAGCTGTTTTTT. This translates into CASSPARLAGDTGELFF. Full variable domain (outside the CDR3, taken from reference TRBV5-6 and TRBJ2-2): DAGVTQSPTHLIKTRGQQVTLRCSPKSGHDTVSWYQQALGQGPQFIFQYYEEEERQRGNFPDRFSGHQFPNYSSELNVNALLLGDSALYLCASSPARLAGDTGELFFGEGSRLTVL.

The V call is TRBV28, the J call TRBJ2-3, with a tentative D call TRBD2 (6 bases). This CDR3 is 15 amino acids long. Trimming took off 4 bases at V and 3 bases at J, with 14 bases between the two ends. Germline CDR1 reads MDHEN; CDR2 reads SYDVKM. As DNA, the CDR3 is TGTGCCAGCAGTTCACCCGGGACTGGGACAGATACGCAGTATTTT. Amino acids: CASSSPGTGTDTQYF.

This clone appeared a single time. The rearrangement links TRBV7-3 to TRBJ2-1; maybe TRBD1 (5 bases). V dropped 5 bases and J dropped 0 bases, with 11 bases sitting between them. Germline-derived CDR1 and CDR2 are SGHTA and FQGTGA. The CDR3 is made up of 15 amino acids. CDR3: CASSITGSSYNEQFF. For the CDR3, the DNA is TGTGCCAGCAGCATCACAGGTAGCTCCTACAATGAGCAGTTCTTC.

The gene calls are TRBV10-3 and TRBJ2-2; possible D gene TRBD1, 6 bases. The CDR3 runs to 16 residues. V lost 2 bases, J lost 1 base, and 11 bases lay in between. Germline assignment: CDR1 ENHRY and CDR2 SYGVKD. The CDR3 region is CAISETGRGNTGELFF. CDR3 nucleotides: TGTGCCATCAGTGAGACGGGCAGGGGGAACACCGGGGAGCTGTTTTTT.

The genes are TRBV15 and TRBJ2-7; 7 bases match TRBD1. This CDR3 spans 15 amino acids. The J segment lost 4 bases and the V segment lost 0 bases, leaving 6 bases of the junction unmatched. Germline V gene data show CDR1 as LNHNV and CDR2 as YYDKDF (reference sequence). CDR3 protein: CATSRDRDRDYEQYF. For the CDR3, the DNA is TGTGCCACCAGCAGAGATCGAGACAGGGATTACGAGCAGTACTTC.

The chain couples TRBV10-3 to TRBJ1-2; TRBD1 matches at 7 bases. The J segment lost 8 bases and the V segment lost 6 bases, leaving 9 bases of the junction unmatched. This CDR3 spans 13 amino acids. Germline V gene sequence: CDR1 ENHRY, CDR2 SYGVKD. CDR3 amino acids: CAIRQDREDGYTF. CDR3 nucleotides: TGTGCCATCAGACAAGACAGGGAGGACGGCTACACCTTC.

The V gene is TRBV23-1, the J gene TRBJ2-2; 10 nucleotides line up with TRBD1. TRBV23-1 is sorted into the ORF group, with uncertain function. The CDR3 has 14 residues. V was pared by 6 bases and J by 9 bases, with 7 bases of the junction left unmatched. In DNA, the CDR3 is TGCGCCAGCAGACCGGACAGGGGGAACCGGGAGCTGTTTTTT. Translating it yields CASRPDRGNRELFF.

This clone was seen once. The CDR3: CASRLLGDRGGGYTF. CDR3 nucleotides: TGTGCCAGCAGACTACTTGGGGACAGGGGAGGTGGCTACACCTTC. This chain uses TRBV6-5 with TRBJ1-2; 10 nucleotides match TRBD1. Per germline, CDR1 MNHEY and CDR2 SVGAGI. The CDR3 spans 15 residues. The trim removed 6 bases at V and 7 bases at J, leaving 11 bases unmatched.

The rearrangement links TRBV10-3 to TRBJ2-1, with 8 positions matching TRBD1. Germline trimming cut 9 bases from V and 9 bases from J; bases unmatched to any gene: 7. CDR1 and CDR2 (germline): ENHRY, SYGVKD. The CDR3 length is 12 residues. CDR3 bases: TGTGCCATGGGACAGGCTTCGGGTGAGCAGTTCTTC. It is translated as CAMGQASGEQFF.

The table lists this clone with a few counts. J is TRBJ2-7 and V is TRBV14, with D possibly TRBD2 on 5 matching bases. Trimming removed 4 bases from V and 5 bases from J, with 18 bases in between. The CDR3 has 15 residues. Germline loops: CDR1 SGHDN, CDR2 FVKESK. The CDR3 nucleotides are TGTGCCAGCAGCCGTCCCTCCCTTCTCGGGAACGAGCAGTACTTC. It is translated as CASSRPSLLGNEQYF.

V and J are TRBV19 and TRBJ2-7; D is perhaps TRBD1 (6 bases). Germline V gene data show CDR1 as LNHDA and CDR2 as SQIVND (reference sequence). Trimming removed 3 bases at V and 3 bases at J, with 9 bases between. The CDR3 has 13 residues. The CDR3 protein is CASSISTGYEQYF. CDR3 coding DNA: TGTGCCAGTAGTATCTCGACAGGCTACGAGCAGTACTTC.